The entry that follows covers one T cell receptor beta chain sequence. Antigen unknown. Each subset's genomic DNA was split evenly across several immunoSEQ plates. Methods used by the authors: ImmunoSEQ output held junction-only sequences without quality scores, so filtering differed. Clones were read by immunoSEQ multiplex PCR, and TCRdb kept only the in-frame ones, dropping some. V, J and clone size are taken as reported in that table, and D and trimming were inferred from the DNA itself. The data show about 2.3 million clones, around 92% seen once. The data were taken from a study of shared clonotypes between healthy human individuals. Study results and caveats: It was the non-shared clonotypes that had lower generation probabilities than clonotypes shared by all four donors.

With 0 bases removed from V and 0 bases from J, the gap between germline ends came to 15 bases. There are 18 residues in the CDR3. Germline V CDR1 and CDR2: SGHAT, FQNNGV. Specimen: naive CD4+ T cells from PBMCs. As to subset: CD45RA+ positively selected. The chain recombines TRBV11-2 with TRBJ2-1; TRBD1 or TRBD2 may be the D gene (5 bases each). This receptor was obtained from a man aged 18 to 29 in good health. Some clones in this sample may be carry-over from other donors' samples. CDR3 sequence reads: CASSLEEGRPSSYNEQFF. Written as DNA, the CDR3 is TGTGCCAGCAGCTTAGAAGAGGGGCGACCCAGCTCCTACAATGAGCAGTTCTTC.